This T cell receptor (beta chain) was recovered during a study of control samples from healthy donors and cancer patients. Assay used: immunoSEQ multiplex PCR; TCRdb lists only in-frame clones, some missing. The sample has 95,000 to 100,000 clones; roughly 90% are singletons. This CDR3 has 13 residues. The germline V gene has CDR1 MNHNY and CDR2 SVGAGI (reference sequence). Trimming took 5 bases from V and 0 from J, leaving 5 bases between them. The source is a man aged 25-45 years in good health. Sequenced: blood. This chain joins TRBV6-6 and TRBJ1-5; D is ambiguous. CDR3 sequence reads: CASSPYSNQPQHF. In DNA, the CDR3 is TGTGCCAGCAGTCCCTATAGCAATCAGCCCCAGCATTTT.